This T cell receptor beta chain was recovered during a study of PD-1 blockade in classical Hodgkin lymphoma. The study, taken as a whole, reports: Why repertoires differed is undefined; disease activity or prior therapy possibly contributed. Newly diagnosed patients reportedly trailed healthy donors in baseline TCR diversity.

Sample time point: newly diagnosed, previously untreated cHL patient sample. Comparison relied on PBMCs that came from newly diagnosed, untreated classical Hodgkin lymphoma. The protocol was immunoSEQ multiplex PCR, while the TCRdb copy is restricted to in-frame clones and leaves out a portion. Here the sample spans tens of thousands of clones, under 95% being singletons. In regard to this clone: Its matching antigen is unknown.

The sequence came from a human donor with classical Hodgkin lymphoma. The sequencing sample was made of peripheral blood mononuclear cells (PBMCs).

The CDR3 bases are TGTGCCAGCAGCCCTGACCGGATTTCTGGGGCCAACGTCCTGACTTTC. Translation gives CASSPDRISGANVLTF. This sequence joins TRBV7-8 and TRBJ2-6; no reliable D call. Deletions cut 5 bases from V and 1 base from J, with 12 bases between. This CDR3 has 16 residues. Germline CDR1 SGHVS, CDR2 FQNEAQ.